This passage covers 3 T cell receptor beta chains from one sample sequenced in a study of T cells in Graves' hyperthyroidism and ophthalmopathy. There were TCR beta CDR3 regions amplified from RNA transcripts. The HTBI primer set served for first-round RT-PCR of the TCR CDR3. A single record per CDR3 protein comes from TCRdb applying MiXCR to the multiplex PCR reads. In the table there are about 640,000 distinct CDR3 sequences, roughly 20% of which are singletons. The sample taken for sequencing was blood. The receptors stem from a man between 25 and 39 years old with Graves' ophthalmopathy.

This clonotype was found many times. The chain joins TRBV28 to TRBJ2-3, with D possibly TRBD2 on 5 matching bases. The CDR3 is made up of 15 amino acids. CDR1 and CDR2 (germline): MDHEN, SYDVKM. The germline V and J ends were trimmed by 7 bases and 0 bases, with 14 bases remaining between them. The CDR3 region has the DNA TGTGCCAGCACCTCCCTAGCTGCGAGCACAGATACGCAGTATTTT. It codes for CASTSLAASTDTQYF.

This clonotype was recorded at least ten times. This rearrangement joins TRBV7-2 to TRBJ1-5; D is uncertain. There are 15 residues in the CDR3. V was clipped by 1 base and J by 3 bases, with 10 bases between them. The germline CDR1 and CDR2 sequences are SGHTA and FQGNSA. In DNA, the CDR3 is TGTGCCAGCAGCTTAGGGGGATACAACAATCAGCCCCAGCATTTT. As protein: CASSLGGYNNQPQHF.

The V and J genes are TRBV4-1 and TRBJ1-2, with D unclear. This CDR3 has 18 residues. Germline V gene sequence: CDR1 MGHRA, CDR2 YSYEKL. Trimming shortened V by 4 bases and J by 3 bases, and 24 bases separated the two germline ends. This chain's CDR3 is CASSPLKGGGSYDYGYTF. As DNA, the CDR3 is TGCGCCAGCAGCCCCCTAAAAGGTGGAGGGTCCTATGACTATGGCTACACCTTC.